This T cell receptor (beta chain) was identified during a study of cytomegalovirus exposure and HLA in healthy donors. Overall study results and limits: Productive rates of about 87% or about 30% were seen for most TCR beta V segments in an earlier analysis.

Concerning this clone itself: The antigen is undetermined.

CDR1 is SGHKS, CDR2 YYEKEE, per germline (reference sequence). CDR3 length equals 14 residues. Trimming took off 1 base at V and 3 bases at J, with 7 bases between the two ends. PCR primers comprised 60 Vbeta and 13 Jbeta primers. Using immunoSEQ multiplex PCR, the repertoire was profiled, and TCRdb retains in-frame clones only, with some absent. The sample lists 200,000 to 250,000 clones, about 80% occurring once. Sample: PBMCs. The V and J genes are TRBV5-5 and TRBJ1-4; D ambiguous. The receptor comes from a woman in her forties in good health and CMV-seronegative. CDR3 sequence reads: CASSLQAPNEKLFF. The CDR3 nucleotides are TGTGCCAGCAGCTTGCAAGCGCCTAATGAAAAACTGTTTTTT.